Shown below are 8 T cell receptor beta chains from a single sample sequenced in a study of CD4 T cells in relation to SARS-CoV-2 and coronaviruses. Measured with immunoSEQ multiplex PCR; TCRdb has only the in-frame clones, and not every one. The sample consists of just under 30,000 clones, about three quarters of them appearing once. Antigens of these TCRs are unknown. Unexposed donor CD4+ T cells date from 2011-2018, before the COVID-19 pandemic. The cells were cultured for approximately ten days before CD4+ T cells were isolated. Material for sequencing was CD4+ T cells from PBMCs, cultured in vitro. These receptors were collected from a human donor in good health.

V is TRBV9 and J is TRBJ2-3; no reliable D call. This CDR3 has 15 amino acids. The germline CDR1 and CDR2 sequences are SGDLS and YYNGEE. Trimming shortened V by 0 bases and J by 4 bases, and 12 bases separated the two germline ends. For the CDR3, the DNA is TGTGCCAGCAGCGTAGCTACCAGGTTATCAGATACGCAGTATTTT. Translation gives CASSVATRLSDTQYF.

The chain couples TRBV19 to TRBJ2-3; no definite D call. The CDR3 runs 13 residues. The germline V gene encodes CDR1 LNHDA and CDR2 SQIVND (reference sequence). V was clipped by 6 bases and J by 2 bases, with 9 bases between them. The CDR3 here is CASSPGFTDTQYF. The CDR3 nucleotides read TGTGCCAGTAGCCCCGGGTTCACAGATACGCAGTATTTT.

The chain carries TRBV2 and TRBJ2-1; D not resolved. Trimming removed 3 bases at V and 7 bases at J, with 16 bases between. The CDR3 length is 15 residues. CDR1 and CDR2 (germline): SNHLY, FYNNEI. Here the CDR3 reads CASSDGQNIPNEQFF. In nucleotides, the CDR3 is TGTGCCAGCAGTGATGGCCAGAACATCCCGAATGAGCAGTTCTTC.

The V gene is TRBV5-5, the J gene TRBJ1-6; no clear D gene. Germline CDR1 reads SGHKS; CDR2 reads YYEKEE (reference sequence). This CDR3 contains 15 residues. Deletions cut 4 bases from V and 11 bases from J, with 19 bases between. The CDR3, as DNA: TGTGCCAGCAGCCCGGTCGGGCAGTCAGGCGCACCCCTCCACTTT. Its protein is CASSPVGQSGAPLHF.

V and J are TRBV19 and TRBJ2-7, with 8 bases lining up with TRBD2. Germline assignment: CDR1 LNHDA and CDR2 SQIVND (reference sequence). J was trimmed by 2 bases and V by 3 bases; bases with no gene match: 6. The CDR3 covers 15 residues. The CDR3 sequence is CASSIPQAGAYEQYF. DNA for the CDR3: TGTGCCAGTAGTATCCCCCAAGCGGGAGCCTACGAGCAGTACTTC.

The chain couples TRBV4-1 to TRBJ2-3, with a tentative D call TRBD1 (6 bases). Germline-derived CDR1 and CDR2 are MGHRA and YSYEKL. Trimming shortened V by 2 bases and J by 6 bases, and 18 bases separated the two germline ends. This CDR3 region has 16 residues. The CDR3 protein is CASSQLQGYRYDTQYF. DNA for the CDR3: TGCGCCAGCAGCCAACTACAGGGTTATCGCTATGATACGCAGTATTTT.

The J gene is TRBJ1-5, the V gene TRBV19; D not certain. The germline CDR1 and CDR2 sequences are LNHDA and SQIVND (reference sequence). V lost 4 bases and J lost 6, with 22 bases in between. This CDR3 spans 17 amino acids. CDR3 in amino acids: CASSTHTGIAPIQPQHF. CDR3 coding DNA: TGTGCCAGTAGTACCCACACGGGAATTGCCCCTATTCAGCCCCAGCATTTT. Full variable domain (rest looked up from reference TRBV19 and TRBJ1-5): DGGITQSPKYLFRKEGQNVTLSCEQNLNHDAMYWYRQDPGQGLRLIYYSQIVNDFQKGDIAEGYSVSREKKESFPLTVTSAQKNPTAFYLCASSTHTGIAPIQPQHFGDGTRLSIL.

The V and J genes are TRBV12-3 or TRBV12-4 and TRBJ2-7; no firm D call. The CDR3 has 13 residues. Trimming shortened V by 1 base and J by 3 bases, and 7 bases separated the two germline ends. CDR3 protein: CASSLGPYYEQYF. The CDR3 coding sequence is TGTGCCAGCAGTTTAGGGCCCTACTACGAGCAGTACTTC.